This TCR beta chain emerged from a study of chemoradiotherapy in HPV16-positive cancers. Sequencing was performed with immunoSEQ multiplex PCR; in TCRdb, only in-frame clones are kept and a portion is missing. In the table there are tens of thousands of clones, roughly 94% of which are singletons. CDR3 size: 12 residues. CDR1 is MNHNS and CDR2 is SASEGT in the germline V gene. Between the trimmed V and J ends, which lost 6 bases and 0 bases, there was a span of 4 bases. In the case of this clone: In the same sample, other DNA sequences code for this CDR3.

The sample was collected from a patient who underwent chemoradiotherapy. This rearrangement joins TRBV6-1 to TRBJ2-3; D remains unclear. The clonotype was recovered from a human donor with HPV-associated anogenital cancer. This CDR3 is CASSLSTDTQYF. In DNA form, the CDR3 reads TGTGCCAGCAGCCTTAGCACAGATACGCAGTATTTT.